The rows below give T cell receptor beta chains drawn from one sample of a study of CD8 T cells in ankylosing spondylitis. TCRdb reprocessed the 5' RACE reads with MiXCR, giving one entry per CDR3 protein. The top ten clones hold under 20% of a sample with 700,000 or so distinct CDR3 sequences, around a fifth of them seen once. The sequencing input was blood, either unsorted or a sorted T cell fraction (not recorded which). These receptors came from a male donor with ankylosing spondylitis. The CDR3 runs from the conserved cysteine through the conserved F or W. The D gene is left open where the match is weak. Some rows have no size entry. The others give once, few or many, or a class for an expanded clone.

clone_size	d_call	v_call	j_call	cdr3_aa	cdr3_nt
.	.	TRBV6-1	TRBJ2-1	CACCKERADNEQFF	TGTGCCTGCTGCAAGGAAAGGGCAGACAATGAGCAGTTCTTC
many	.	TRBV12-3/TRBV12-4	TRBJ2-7	CASSLVDEQYF	TGTGCCAGCAGTTTAGTGGACGAGCAGTACTTC
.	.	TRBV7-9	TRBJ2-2	CASSLNWADTGELFF	TGTGCCAGCAGCCTTAACTGGGCCGACACCGGGGAGCTGTTTTTT
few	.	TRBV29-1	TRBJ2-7	CSVTLTSSYEQYF	TGCAGCGTTACTCTAACGAGCTCCTACGAGCAGTACTTC
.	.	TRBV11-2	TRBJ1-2	CASSAGYSSGRMVYGYTF	TGTGCCAGCAGCGCAGGGTACTCGTCGGGACGGATGGTCTATGGCTACACCTTC
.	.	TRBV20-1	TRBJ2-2	CSAIRAGTHTGELFF	TGCAGTGCCATCCGGGCCGGGACGCACACCGGGGAGCTGTTTTTT
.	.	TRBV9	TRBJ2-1	CASSTQTGRSYNEQFF	TGTGCCAGCAGCACGCAGACAGGGAGGTCCTACAATGAGCAGTTCTTC
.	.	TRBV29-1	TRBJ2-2	CSVQQTNTGELFF	TGCAGCGTTCAACAGACGAACACCGGGGAGCTGTTTTTT
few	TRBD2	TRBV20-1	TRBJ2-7	CSARPWTSGRYEQYF	TGCAGTGCTAGGCCGTGGACTAGCGGGAGATACGAGCAGTACTTC
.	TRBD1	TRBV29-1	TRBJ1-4	CSVEDIQGANEKLFF	TGCAGCGTTGAAGATATCCAGGGGGCTAATGAAAAACTGTTTTTT
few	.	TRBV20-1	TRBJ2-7	CSARGGDPYEQYF	TGCAGTGCTCGAGGGGGGGATCCCTACGAGCAGTACTTC
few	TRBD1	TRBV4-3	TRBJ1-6	CASRDRENSPLHF	TGCGCCAGCCGGGACAGGGAAAATTCACCCCTCCACTTT
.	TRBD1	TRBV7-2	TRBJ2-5	CASRTGFGETQYF	TGTGCCAGCAGGACAGGGTTTGGAGAGACCCAGTACTTC
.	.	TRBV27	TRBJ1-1	CASSPFLGVAEAFF	TGTGCCAGCAGTCCTTTCTTGGGGGTGGCTGAAGCTTTCTTT
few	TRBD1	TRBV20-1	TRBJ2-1	CSAIDRVGTYNEQFF	TGCAGTGCAATCGACAGGGTCGGCACCTACAATGAGCAGTTCTTC
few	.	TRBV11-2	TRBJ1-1	CASSFREGNTEAFF	TGTGCCAGCAGCTTCAGGGAGGGAAACACTGAAGCTTTCTTT
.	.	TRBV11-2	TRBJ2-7	CASSFPGSVEQYF	TGTGCCAGCAGCTTCCCAGGCTCGGTCGAGCAGTACTTC
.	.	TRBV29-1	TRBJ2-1	CSVRTDYNEQFF	TGCAGCGTCCGGACTGACTACAATGAGCAGTTCTTC
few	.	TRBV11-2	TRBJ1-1	CASSLDLHTEAFF	TGTGCCAGCAGCTTAGACCTCCACACTGAAGCTTTCTTT
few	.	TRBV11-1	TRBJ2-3	CASSSDPRTGRKWADTQYF	TGTGCCAGCAGCTCGGACCCCAGGACGGGGCGAAAGTGGGCAGATACGCAGTATTTT
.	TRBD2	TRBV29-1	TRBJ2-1	CSVDFPGLAGVGEQFF	TGCAGCGTTGACTTCCCGGGACTAGCGGGAGTAGGTGAGCAGTTCTTC
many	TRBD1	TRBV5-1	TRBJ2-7	CASSLTGTGSYEQYF	TGCGCCAGCAGCTTGACCGGGACAGGATCCTACGAGCAGTACTTC
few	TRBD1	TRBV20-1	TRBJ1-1	CSARTGGDKNTEAFF	TGCAGTGCACGGACAGGGGGCGATAAGAACACTGAAGCTTTCTTT
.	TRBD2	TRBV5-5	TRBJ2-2	CASSSGGLDTGELFF	TGTGCCAGCAGCTCGGGGGGACTTGACACCGGGGAGCTGTTTTTT
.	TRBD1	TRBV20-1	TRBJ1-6	CSALDRVLDSGWGSLHF	TGCAGTGCCCTTGACAGGGTGCTTGATTCCGGTTGGGGATCCCTCCACTTT
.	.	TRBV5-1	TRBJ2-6	CASSLEVAGAGANVLTF	TGCGCCAGCAGCTTGGAAGTGGCCGGAGCCGGGGCCAACGTCCTGACTTTC
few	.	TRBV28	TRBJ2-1	CATGDSLPNEQFF	TGTGCCACCGGGGACTCCCTCCCCAATGAGCAGTTCTTC
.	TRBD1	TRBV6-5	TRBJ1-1	CASSSTGGIRAFF	TGTGCCAGCAGTTCGACAGGGGGTATTAGGGCTTTCTTT
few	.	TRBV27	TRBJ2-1	CASSPLTNLVVEQFF	TGTGCCAGCAGTCCATTGACAAACCTAGTGGTTGAGCAGTTCTTC
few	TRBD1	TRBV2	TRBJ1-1	CASSPDRVWAFF	TGTGCCAGCAGTCCTGACAGGGTTTGGGCTTTCTTT
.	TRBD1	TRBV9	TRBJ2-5	CASSVEGQGAGETQYF	TGTGCCAGCAGCGTAGAGGGACAGGGGGCAGGAGAGACCCAGTACTTC
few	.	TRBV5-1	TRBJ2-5	CASSLDMGRETQYF	TGCGCCAGCAGCCTTGACATGGGTCGGGAGACCCAGTACTTC
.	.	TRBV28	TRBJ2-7	CASSFLGVESYEQYF	TGTGCCAGCAGTTTTTTGGGAGTTGAGTCCTACGAGCAGTACTTC
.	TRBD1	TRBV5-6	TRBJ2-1	CASLRQGARYEQFF	TGTGCCAGCCTCAGACAGGGGGCCCGGTATGAGCAGTTCTTC
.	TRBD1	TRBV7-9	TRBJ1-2	CASSLAPDRGGGYTF	TGTGCCAGCAGCTTAGCACCGGACAGGGGAGGTGGCTACACCTTC
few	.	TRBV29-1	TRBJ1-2	CSVEKGEHGYTF	TGCAGCGTTGAAAAGGGGGAGCATGGCTACACCTTC
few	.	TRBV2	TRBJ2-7	CASSEVRSSNEQYF	TGTGCCAGCAGTGAAGTACGATCTTCCAACGAGCAGTACTTC
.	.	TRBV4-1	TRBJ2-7	CASSQGEGAYEQYF	TGCGCCAGCAGCCAAGGTGAAGGGGCCTACGAGCAGTACTTC
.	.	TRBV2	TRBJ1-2	CASTQVLSYGYTF	TGTGCCAGCACCCAAGTCCTGTCCTATGGCTACACCTTC
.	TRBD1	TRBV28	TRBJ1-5	CASSLWGLRDRNSNQPQHF	TGTGCCAGCAGTTTATGGGGCTTGCGGGACAGAAATAGCAATCAGCCCCAGCATTTT
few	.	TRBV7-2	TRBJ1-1	CASRVTRSNTEAFF	TGTGCCAGCAGAGTTACCCGGTCTAACACTGAAGCTTTCTTT
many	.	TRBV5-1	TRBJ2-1	CASHGTGSSYNEQFF	TGCGCCAGCCACGGCACCGGGAGCTCCTACAATGAGCAGTTCTTC
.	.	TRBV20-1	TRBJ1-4	CSARFQGNEKLFF	TGCAGTGCTAGGTTCCAGGGAAATGAAAAACTGTTTTTT
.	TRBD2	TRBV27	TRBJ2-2	CASGLAGVPTGELFF	TGTGCCAGCGGACTAGCGGGAGTACCCACCGGGGAGCTGTTTTTT
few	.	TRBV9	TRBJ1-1	CASSPRQKMNTEAFF	TGTGCCAGCAGCCCCAGACAGAAAATGAACACTGAAGCTTTCTTT
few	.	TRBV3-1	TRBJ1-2	CASSQRPGDSRLYGYTF	TGTGCCAGCAGCCAACGCCCAGGAGACAGCAGGCTTTATGGCTACACCTTC
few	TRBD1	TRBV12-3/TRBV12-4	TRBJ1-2	CASSISQGRGYTF	TGTGCCAGCAGTATCTCACAGGGGAGAGGCTACACCTTC
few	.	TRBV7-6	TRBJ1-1	CASSPLLGANTEAFF	TGTGCCAGCAGCCCTCTTCTGGGGGCGAACACTGAAGCTTTCTTT
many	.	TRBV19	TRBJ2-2	CASSPGLNTGELFF	TGTGCCAGTAGCCCGGGACTTAACACCGGGGAGCTGTTTTTT
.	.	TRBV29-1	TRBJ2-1	CSVEGPTALDEQFF	TGCAGCGTTGAGGGACCGACAGCATTGGATGAGCAGTTCTTC
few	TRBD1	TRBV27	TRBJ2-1	CASSLRGQIYNEQFF	TGTGCCAGCAGTTTACGGGGACAGATATACAATGAGCAGTTCTTC
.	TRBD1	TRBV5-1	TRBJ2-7	CASSRGQGSHEQYF	TGCGCCAGCAGCCGGGGACAGGGTTCCCACGAGCAGTACTTC
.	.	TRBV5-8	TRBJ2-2	CASKLKLGRDWTGELFF	TGTGCCAGCAAGCTCAAGCTTGGGCGGGACTGGACCGGGGAGCTGTTTTTT
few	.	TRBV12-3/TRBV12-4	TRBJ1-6	CASSTGIIIHF	TGTGCCAGCAGTACCGGGATCATCATCCACTTT
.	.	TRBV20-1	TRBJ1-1	CSAVGAAQGTEAFF	TGCAGCGCAGTGGGGGCTGCACAGGGAACTGAAGCTTTCTTT